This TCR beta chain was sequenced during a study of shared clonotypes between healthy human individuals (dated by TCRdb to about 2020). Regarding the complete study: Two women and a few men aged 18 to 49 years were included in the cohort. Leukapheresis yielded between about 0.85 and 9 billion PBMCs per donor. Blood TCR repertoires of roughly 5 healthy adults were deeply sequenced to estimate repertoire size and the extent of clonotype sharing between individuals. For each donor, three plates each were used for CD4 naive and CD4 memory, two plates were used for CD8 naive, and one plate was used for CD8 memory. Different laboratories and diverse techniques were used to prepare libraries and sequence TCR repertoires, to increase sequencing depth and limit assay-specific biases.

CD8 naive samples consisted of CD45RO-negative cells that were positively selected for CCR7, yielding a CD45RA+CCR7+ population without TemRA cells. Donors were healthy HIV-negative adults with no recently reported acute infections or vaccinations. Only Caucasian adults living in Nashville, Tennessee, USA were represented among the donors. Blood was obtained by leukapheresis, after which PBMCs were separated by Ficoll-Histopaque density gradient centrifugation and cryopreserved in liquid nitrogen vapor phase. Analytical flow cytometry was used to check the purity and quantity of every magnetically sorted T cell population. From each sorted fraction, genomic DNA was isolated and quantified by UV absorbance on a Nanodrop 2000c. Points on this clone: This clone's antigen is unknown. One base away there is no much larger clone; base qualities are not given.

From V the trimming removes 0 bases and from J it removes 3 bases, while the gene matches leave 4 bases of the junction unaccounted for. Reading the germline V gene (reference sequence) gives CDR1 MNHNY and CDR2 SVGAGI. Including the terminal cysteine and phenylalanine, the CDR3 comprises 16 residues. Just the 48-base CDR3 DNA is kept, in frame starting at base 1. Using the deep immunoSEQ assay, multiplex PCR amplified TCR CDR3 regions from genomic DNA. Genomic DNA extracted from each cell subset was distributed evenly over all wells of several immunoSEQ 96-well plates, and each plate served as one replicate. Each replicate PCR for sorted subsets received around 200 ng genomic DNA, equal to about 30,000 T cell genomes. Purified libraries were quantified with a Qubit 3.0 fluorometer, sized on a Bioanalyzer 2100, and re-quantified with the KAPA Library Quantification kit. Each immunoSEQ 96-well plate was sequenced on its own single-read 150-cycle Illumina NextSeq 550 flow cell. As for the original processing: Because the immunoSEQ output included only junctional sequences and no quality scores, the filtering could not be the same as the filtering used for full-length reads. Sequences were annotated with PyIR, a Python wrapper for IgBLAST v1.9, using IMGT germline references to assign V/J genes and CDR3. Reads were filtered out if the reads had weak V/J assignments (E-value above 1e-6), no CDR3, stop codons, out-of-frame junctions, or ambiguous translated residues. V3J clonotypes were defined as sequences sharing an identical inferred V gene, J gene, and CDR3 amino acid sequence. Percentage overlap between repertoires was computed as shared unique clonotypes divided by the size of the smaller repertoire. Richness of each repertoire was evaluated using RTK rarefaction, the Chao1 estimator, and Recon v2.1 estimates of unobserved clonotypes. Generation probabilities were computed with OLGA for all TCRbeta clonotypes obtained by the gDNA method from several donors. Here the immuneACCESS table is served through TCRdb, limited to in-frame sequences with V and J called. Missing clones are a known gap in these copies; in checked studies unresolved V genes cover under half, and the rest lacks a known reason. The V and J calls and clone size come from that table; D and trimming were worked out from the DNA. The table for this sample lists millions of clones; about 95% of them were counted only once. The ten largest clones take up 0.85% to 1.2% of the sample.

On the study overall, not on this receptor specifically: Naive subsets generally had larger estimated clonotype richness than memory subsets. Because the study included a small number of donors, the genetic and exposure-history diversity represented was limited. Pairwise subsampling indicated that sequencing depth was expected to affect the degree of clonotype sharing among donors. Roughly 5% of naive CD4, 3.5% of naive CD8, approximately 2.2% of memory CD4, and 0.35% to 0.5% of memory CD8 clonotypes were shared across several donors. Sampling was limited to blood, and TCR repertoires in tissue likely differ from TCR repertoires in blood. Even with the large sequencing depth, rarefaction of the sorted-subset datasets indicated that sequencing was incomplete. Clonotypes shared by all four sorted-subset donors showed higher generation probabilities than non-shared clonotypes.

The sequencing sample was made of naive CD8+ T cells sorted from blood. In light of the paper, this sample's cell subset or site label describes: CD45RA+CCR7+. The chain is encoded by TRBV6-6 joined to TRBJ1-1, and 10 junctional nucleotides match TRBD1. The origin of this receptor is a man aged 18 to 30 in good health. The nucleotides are TGTGCCAGCAGTTACTCCCCGGACAGGGGGGACACTGAAGCTTTCTTT. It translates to CASSYSPDRGDTEAFF.